One and the same sample provided the 5 T cell receptor beta chains below, sequenced in a study of monozygotic twins with inflammatory bowel disease. For each CDR3 protein, TCRdb gives one entry from its re-call of the 5' RACE reads, without DNA. The repertoire shows approximately 400,000 distinct CDR3 sequences; the top ten hold 2% to 3%. The sequenced sample consisted of blood. Receptors originate from a human donor with ulcerative colitis or Crohn's disease, or a healthy co-twin of an affected twin (not recorded which).

The chain recombines TRBV7-2 with TRBJ1-1; the TCRdb call, TRBD1, lacks DNA for checking. CDR3 length equals 16 residues. The germline V gene encodes CDR1 SGHTA and CDR2 FQGNSA. CDR3 loop: CASSPKTGKMNTEAFF. Variable domain in full (rest from reference TRBV7-2 and TRBJ1-1): GAGVSQSPSNKVTEKGKDVELRCDPISGHTALYWYRQSLGQGLEFLIYFQGNSAPDKSGLPSDRFSAERTGGSVSTLTIQRTQQEDSAVYLCASSPKTGKMNTEAFFGQGTRLTVV.

This chain joins TRBV6-1 and TRBJ2-7; there is no DNA to check the TCRdb D call of TRBD1. This CDR3 region has 14 residues. Germline V gene data show CDR1 as MNHNS and CDR2 as SASEGT. CDR3 loop: CASSLAGGKYEQYF.

The chain is built from TRBV27 and TRBJ2-3; TCRdb outputs TRBD1, but without DNA this stays unchecked. The V gene's germline CDR1 is MNHEY and CDR2 SMNVEV (reference sequence). CDR3 length: 21 amino acids. The CDR3 is CASSFRGQAYDFNSSTDTQYF.

The chain recombines TRBV3-1 with TRBJ1-2. This CDR3 is 15 amino acids long. Germline loops: CDR1 LGHDT, CDR2 YNNKEL (reference sequence). The CDR3 sequence is CASSQDNGGPSGYTF.

The chain joins TRBV7-9 to TRBJ1-2. The CDR3 is made up of 15 amino acids. Looked up from germline, CDR1 is SEHNR and CDR2 is FQNEAQ (reference sequence). The CDR3 reads CASSPSSVGNYGYTF.